The entry below gives a single T cell receptor (beta chain) sequence along with its context. This record belongs to a study of beta chain features in type 1 diabetes. Germline CDR1 reads LNHDA; CDR2 reads SQIVND (reference sequence). V was clipped by 9 bases and J by 4 bases, with 12 bases between them. CDR3 length equals 13 residues. Investigators reverse transcribed all isolated RNA, so they sequenced expressed TCRB transcripts. This table comes from immunoSEQ multiplex PCR, and its TCRdb copy is limited to in-frame clones, with some not included. In the table there are 360,000 or so clones, about 20% of which are singletons.

Sequenced material: naive CD4+ T cells from blood. The chain recombines TRBV19 with TRBJ2-2; perhaps TRBD1 as D (6 bases). This receptor was taken from a young woman in good health. The CDR3 loop is CASGTGSTGELFF. CDR3 bases: TGTGCCAGCGGTACAGGGAGCACCGGGGAGCTGTTTTTT.